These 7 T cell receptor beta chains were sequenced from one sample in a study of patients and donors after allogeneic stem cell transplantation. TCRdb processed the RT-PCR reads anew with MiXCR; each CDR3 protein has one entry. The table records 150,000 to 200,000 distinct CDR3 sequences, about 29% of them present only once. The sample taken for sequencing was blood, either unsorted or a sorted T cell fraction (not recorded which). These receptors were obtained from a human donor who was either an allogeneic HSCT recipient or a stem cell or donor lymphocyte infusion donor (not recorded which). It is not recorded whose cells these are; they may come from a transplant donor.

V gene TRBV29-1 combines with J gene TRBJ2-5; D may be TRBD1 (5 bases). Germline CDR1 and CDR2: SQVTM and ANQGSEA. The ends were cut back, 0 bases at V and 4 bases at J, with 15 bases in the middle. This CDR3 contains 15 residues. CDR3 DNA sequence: TGCAGCGTTGAAGAAAGACAGCTGGTGATAGAGACCCAGTACTTC. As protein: CSVEERQLVIETQYF.

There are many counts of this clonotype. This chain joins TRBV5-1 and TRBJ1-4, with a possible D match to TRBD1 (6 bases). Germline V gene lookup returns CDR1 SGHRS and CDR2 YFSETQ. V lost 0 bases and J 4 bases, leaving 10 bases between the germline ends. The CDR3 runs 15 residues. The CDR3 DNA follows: TGCGCCAGCAGCTTGGGCCGACAGGTTAATGAAAAACTGTTTTTT. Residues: CASSLGRQVNEKLFF.

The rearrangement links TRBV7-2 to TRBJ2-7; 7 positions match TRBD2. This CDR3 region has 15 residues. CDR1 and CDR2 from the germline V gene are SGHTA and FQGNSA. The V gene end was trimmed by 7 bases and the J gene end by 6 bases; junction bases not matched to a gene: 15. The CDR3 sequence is CASTTGGWEQGEQYF. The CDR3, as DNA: TGTGCCAGCACCACCGGGGGGTGGGAGCAAGGCGAGCAGTACTTC.

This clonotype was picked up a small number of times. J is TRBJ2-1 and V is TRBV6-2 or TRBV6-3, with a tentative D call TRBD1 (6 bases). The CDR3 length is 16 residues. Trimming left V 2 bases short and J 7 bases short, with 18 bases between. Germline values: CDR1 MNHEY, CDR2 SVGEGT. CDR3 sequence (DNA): TGTGCCAGCAGTTACCGCCCCATGCCCCAGGGGAATGAGCAGTTCTTC. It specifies CASSYRPMPQGNEQFF.

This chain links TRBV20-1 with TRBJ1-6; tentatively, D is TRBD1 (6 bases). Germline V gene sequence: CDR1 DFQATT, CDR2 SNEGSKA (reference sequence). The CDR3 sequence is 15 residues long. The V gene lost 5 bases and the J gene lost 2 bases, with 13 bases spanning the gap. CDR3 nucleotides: TGCAGTGCTTCAAGACAGGCGGCCTATAATTCACCCCTCCACTTT. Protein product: CSASRQAAYNSPLHF.

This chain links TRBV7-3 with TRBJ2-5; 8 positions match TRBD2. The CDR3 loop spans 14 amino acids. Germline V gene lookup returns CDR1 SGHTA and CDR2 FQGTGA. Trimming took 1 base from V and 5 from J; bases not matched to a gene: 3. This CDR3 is CASSLMGLDETQYF. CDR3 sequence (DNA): TGTGCCAGCAGCTTAATGGGACTAGATGAGACCCAGTACTTC.

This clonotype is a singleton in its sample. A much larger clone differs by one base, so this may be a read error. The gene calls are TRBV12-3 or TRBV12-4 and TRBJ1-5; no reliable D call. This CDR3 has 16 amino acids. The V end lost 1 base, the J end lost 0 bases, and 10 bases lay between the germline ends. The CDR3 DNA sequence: TGTGCCAGCAGTTTAGGAAGGTGGAATAGCAATCAGCCCCAGCATTTT. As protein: CASSLGRWNSNQPQHF.